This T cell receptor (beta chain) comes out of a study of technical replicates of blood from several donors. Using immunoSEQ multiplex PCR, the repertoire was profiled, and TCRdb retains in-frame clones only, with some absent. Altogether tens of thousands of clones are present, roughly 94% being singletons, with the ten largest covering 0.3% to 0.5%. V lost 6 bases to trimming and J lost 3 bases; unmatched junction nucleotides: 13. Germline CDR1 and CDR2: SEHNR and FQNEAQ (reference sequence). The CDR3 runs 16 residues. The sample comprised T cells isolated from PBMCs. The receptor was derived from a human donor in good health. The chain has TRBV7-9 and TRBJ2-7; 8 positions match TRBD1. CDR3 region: CASSSDRGLTFYEQYF. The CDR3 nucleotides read TGTGCCAGCAGTTCCGACAGGGGCCTTACCTTCTACGAGCAGTACTTC.